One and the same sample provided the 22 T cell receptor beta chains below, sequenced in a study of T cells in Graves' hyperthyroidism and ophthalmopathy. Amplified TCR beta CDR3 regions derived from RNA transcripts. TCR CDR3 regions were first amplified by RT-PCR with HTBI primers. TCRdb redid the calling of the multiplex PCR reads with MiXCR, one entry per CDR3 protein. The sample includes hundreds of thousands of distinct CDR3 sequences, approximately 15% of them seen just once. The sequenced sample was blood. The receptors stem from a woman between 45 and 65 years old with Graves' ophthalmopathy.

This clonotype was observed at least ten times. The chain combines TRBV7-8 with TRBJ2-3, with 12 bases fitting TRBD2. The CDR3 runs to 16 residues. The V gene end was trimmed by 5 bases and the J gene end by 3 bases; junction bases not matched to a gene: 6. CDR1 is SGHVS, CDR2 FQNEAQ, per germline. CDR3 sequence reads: CASSMLTSGSTDTQYF. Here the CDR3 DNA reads TGTGCCAGCAGCATGCTGACTAGCGGGAGTACAGATACGCAGTATTTT. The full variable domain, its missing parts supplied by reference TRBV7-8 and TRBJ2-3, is GAGVSQSPRYKVAKRGQDVALRCDPISGHVSLFWYQQALGQGPEFLTYFQNEAQLDKSGLPSDRFFAERPEGSVSTLKIQRTQQEDSAVYLCASSMLTSGSTDTQYFGPGTRLTVL.

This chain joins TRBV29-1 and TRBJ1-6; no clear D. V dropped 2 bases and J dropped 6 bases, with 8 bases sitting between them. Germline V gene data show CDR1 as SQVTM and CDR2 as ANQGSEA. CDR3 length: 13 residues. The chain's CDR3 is CSVETELNSPLHF. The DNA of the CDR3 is TGCAGCGTTGAAACAGAACTTAATTCACCCCTCCACTTT.

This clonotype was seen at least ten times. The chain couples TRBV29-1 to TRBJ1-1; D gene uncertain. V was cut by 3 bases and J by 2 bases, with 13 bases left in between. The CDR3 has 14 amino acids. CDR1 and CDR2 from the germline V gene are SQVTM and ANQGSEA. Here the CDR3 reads CSVEMMSRNTEAFF. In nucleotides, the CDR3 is TGCAGCGTTGAGATGATGTCAAGAAACACTGAAGCTTTCTTT.

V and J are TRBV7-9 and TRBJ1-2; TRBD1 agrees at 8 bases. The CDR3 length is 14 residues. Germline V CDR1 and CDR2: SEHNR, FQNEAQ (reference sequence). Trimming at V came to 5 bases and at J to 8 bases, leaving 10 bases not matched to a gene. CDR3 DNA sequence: TGTGCCAGCAGCACGAGCCCGACAGGGGAAGGCTACACCTTC. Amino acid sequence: CASSTSPTGEGYTF. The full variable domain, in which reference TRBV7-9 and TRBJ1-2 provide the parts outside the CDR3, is DTGVSQNPRHKITKRGQNVTFRCDPISEHNRLYWYRQTLGQGPEFLTYFQNEAQLEKSRLLSDRFSAERPKGSFSTLEIQRTEQGDSAMYLCASSTSPTGEGYTFGSGTRLTVV.

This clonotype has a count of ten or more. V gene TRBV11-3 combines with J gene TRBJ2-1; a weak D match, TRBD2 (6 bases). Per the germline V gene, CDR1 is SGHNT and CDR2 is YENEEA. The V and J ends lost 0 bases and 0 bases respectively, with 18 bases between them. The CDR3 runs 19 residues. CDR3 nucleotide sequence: TGTGCCAGCAGCTTAGATCGACTACGAAGCGGGCCCTCCTACAATGAGCAGTTCTTC. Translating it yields CASSLDRLRSGPSYNEQFF.

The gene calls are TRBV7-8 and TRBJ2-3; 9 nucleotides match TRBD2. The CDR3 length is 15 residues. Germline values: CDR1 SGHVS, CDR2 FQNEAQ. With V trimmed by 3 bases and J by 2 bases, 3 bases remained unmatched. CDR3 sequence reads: CASSFPGLATDTQYF. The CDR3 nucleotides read TGTGCCAGCAGCTTTCCGGGACTAGCCACAGATACGCAGTATTTT. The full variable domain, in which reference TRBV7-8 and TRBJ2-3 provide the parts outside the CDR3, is GAGVSQSPRYKVAKRGQDVALRCDPISGHVSLFWYQQALGQGPEFLTYFQNEAQLDKSGLPSDRFFAERPEGSVSTLKIQRTQQEDSAVYLCASSFPGLATDTQYFGPGTRLTVL.

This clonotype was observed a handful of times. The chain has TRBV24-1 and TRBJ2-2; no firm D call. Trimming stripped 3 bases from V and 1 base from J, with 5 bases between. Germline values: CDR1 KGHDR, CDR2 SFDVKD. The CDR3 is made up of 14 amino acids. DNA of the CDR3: TGTGCCACCAGTGATCTCCAGAACACCGGGGAGCTGTTTTTT. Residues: CATSDLQNTGELFF.

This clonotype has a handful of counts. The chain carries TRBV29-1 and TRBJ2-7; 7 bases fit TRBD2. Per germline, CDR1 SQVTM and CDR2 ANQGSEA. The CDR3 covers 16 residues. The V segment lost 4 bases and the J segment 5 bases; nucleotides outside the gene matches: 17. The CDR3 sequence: CSVVEGGNRGVDEQYF. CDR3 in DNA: TGCAGCGTTGTAGAGGGTGGTAACCGGGGGGTTGACGAGCAGTACTTC.

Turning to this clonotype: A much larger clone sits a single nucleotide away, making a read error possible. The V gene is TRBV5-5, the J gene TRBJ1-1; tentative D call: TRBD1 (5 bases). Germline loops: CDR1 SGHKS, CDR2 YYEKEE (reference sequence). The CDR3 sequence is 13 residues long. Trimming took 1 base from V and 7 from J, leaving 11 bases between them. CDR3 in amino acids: CASSLMGRGEAFF. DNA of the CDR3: TGTGCCAGCAGCTTGATGGGACGGGGTGAAGCTTTCTTT.

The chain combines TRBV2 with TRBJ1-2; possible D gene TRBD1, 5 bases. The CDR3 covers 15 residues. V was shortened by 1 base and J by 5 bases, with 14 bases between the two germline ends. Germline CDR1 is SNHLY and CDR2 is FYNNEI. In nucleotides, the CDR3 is TGTGCCAGCAGTGAAGAGGGACGGGTCGTGTATGGCTACACCTTC. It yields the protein CASSEEGRVVYGYTF.

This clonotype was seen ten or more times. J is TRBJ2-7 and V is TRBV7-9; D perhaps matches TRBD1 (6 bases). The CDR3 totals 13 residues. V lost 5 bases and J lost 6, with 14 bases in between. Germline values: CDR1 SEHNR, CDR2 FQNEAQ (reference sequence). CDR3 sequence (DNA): TGTGCCAGCAGCCATGACAGGCGAATCGAGCAGTACTTC. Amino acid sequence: CASSHDRRIEQYF.

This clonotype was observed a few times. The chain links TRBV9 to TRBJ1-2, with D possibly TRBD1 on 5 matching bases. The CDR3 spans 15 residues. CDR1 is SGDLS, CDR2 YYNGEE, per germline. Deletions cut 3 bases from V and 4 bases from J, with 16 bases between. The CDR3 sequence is CASSAGAQSGYGYTF. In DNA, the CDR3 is TGTGCCAGCAGCGCCGGGGCCCAAAGCGGCTATGGCTACACCTTC.

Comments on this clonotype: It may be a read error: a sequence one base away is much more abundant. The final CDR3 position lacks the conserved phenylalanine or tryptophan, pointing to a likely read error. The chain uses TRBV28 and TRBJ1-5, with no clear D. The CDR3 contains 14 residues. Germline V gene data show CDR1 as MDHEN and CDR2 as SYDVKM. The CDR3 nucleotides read TGTGCCAGCAGTTTACCGGGTAGCGATCAGCCCCAGCATATT. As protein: CASSLPGSDQPQHI.

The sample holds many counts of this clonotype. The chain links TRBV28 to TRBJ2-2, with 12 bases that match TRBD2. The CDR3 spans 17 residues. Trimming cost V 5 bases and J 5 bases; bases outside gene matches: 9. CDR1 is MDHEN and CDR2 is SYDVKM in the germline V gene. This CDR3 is CASSPLAGGPRTGELFF. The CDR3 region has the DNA TGTGCCAGCAGTCCCCTAGCGGGAGGGCCTCGGACCGGGGAGCTGTTTTTT. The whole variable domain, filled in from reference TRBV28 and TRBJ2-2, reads DVKVTQSSRYLVKRTGEKVFLECVQDMDHENMFWYRQDPGLGLRLIYFSYDVKMKEKGDIPEGYSVSREKKERFSLILESASTNQTSMYLCASSPLAGGPRTGELFFGEGSRLTVL.

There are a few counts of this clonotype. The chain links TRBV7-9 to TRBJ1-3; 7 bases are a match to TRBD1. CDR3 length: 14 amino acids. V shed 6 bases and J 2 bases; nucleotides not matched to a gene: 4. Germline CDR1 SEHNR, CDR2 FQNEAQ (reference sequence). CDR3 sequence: CASRTGTAGNTIYF. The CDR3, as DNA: TGTGCCAGCAGAACCGGGACAGCTGGAAACACCATATATTTT. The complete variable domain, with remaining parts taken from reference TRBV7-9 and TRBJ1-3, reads DTGVSQNPRHKITKRGQNVTFRCDPISEHNRLYWYRQTLGQGPEFLTYFQNEAQLEKSRLLSDRFSAERPKGSFSTLEIQRTEQGDSAMYLCASRTGTAGNTIYFGEGSWLTVV.

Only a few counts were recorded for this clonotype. CDR3 residues: CASSGRQNSNQPQHF. The CDR3 bases are TGTGCCAGCAGTGGAAGACAGAATAGCAATCAGCCCCAGCATTTT. V usage is TRBV6-1 and J usage is TRBJ1-5; maybe TRBD1 (5 bases). V lost 4 bases, J lost 0 bases, and 10 bases lay in between. The germline V gene encodes CDR1 MNHNS and CDR2 SASEGT. This CDR3 is built from 15 residues.

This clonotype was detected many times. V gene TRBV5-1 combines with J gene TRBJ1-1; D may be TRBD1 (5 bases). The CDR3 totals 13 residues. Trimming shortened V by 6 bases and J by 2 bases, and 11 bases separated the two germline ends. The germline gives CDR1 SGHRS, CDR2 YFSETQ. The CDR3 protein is CASTEQENTEAFF. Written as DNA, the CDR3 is TGCGCCAGCACTGAACAGGAAAACACTGAAGCTTTCTTT.

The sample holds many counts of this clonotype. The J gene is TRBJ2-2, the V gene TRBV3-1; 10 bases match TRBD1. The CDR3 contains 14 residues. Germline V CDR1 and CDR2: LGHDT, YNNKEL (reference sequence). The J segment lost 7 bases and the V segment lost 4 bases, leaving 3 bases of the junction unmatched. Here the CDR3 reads CASSPRDRGGELFF. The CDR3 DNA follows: TGTGCCAGCAGCCCCCGGGACAGGGGCGGGGAGCTGTTTTTT.

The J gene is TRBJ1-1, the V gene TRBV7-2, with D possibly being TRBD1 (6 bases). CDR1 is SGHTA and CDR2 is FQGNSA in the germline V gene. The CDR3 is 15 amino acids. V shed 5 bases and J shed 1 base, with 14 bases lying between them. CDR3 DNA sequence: TGTGCCAGCAGCCCACGTTTGGGGGCGAACACTGAAGCTTTCTTT. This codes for CASSPRLGANTEAFF.

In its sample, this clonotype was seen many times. CDR3 loop: CASSGLTGVSPLHF. The CDR3 DNA is TGTGCCAGCAGCGGCCTGACAGGGGTTTCACCCCTCCACTTT. The rearrangement links TRBV9 to TRBJ1-6; TRBD1 matches at 8 bases. The germline V gene has CDR1 SGDLS and CDR2 YYNGEE. J was trimmed by 9 bases and V by 3 bases; bases with no gene match: 5. The CDR3 consists of 14 residues.

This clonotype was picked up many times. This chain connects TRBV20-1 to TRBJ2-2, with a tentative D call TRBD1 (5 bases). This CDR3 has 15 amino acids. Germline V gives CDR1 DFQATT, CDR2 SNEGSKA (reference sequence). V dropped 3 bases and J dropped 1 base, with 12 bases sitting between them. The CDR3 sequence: CSARGQKRNTGELFF. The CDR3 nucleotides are TGCAGTGCTAGGGGGCAAAAGCGGAACACCGGGGAGCTGTTTTTT.

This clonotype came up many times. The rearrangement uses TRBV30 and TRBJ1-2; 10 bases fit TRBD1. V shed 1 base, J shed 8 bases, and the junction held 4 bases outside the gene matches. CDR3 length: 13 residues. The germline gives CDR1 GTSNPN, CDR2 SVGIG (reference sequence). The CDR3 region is CAWSAGTGDGYTF. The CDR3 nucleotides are TGTGCCTGGAGTGCCGGGACAGGGGACGGCTACACCTTC.